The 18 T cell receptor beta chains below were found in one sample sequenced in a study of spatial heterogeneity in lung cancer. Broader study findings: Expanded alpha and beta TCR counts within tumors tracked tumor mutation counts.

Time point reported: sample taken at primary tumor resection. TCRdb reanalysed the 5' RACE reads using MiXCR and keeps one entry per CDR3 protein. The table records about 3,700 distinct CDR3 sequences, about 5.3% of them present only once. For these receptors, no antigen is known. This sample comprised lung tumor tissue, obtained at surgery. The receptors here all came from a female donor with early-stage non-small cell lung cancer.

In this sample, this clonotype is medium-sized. The CDR3 DNA reads TGTGCCAGCAGTTTAATACCCCCAGCCCTGACTTTC. It translates to CASSLIPPALTF. The chain couples TRBV12-3 or TRBV12-4 to TRBJ2-6; D is uncertain. The CDR3 length is 12 residues. Between the trimmed V and J ends, which lost 2 bases and 15 bases, there was a span of 11 bases.

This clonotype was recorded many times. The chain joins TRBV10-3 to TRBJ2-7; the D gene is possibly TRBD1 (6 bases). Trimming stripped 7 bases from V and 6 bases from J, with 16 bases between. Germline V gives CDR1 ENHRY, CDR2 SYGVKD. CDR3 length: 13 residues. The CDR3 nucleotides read TGTGCCATCAAGGACAGTACAGCGGTCGAGCAGTACTTC. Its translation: CAIKDSTAVEQYF.

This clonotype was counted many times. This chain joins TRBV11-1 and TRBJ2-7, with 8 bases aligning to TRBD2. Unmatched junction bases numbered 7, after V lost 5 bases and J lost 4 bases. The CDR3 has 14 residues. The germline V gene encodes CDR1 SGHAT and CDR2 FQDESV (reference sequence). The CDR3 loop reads CASSPGGSLYEQYF. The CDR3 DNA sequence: TGTGCCAGCAGCCCGGGGGGGTCCCTTTACGAGCAGTACTTC.

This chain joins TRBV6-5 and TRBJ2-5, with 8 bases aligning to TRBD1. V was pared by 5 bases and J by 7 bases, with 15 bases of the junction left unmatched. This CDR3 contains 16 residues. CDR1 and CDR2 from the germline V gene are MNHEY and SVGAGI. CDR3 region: CASSTSGQGPRGTQYF. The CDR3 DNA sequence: TGTGCCAGCAGTACCTCCGGACAGGGACCTCGAGGGACCCAGTACTTC.

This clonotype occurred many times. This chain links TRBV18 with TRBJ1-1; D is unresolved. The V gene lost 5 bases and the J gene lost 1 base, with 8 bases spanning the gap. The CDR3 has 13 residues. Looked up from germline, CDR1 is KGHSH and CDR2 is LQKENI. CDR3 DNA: TGTGCCAGCTCAAAGGTAGAGAACACTGAAGCTTTCTTT. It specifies CASSKVENTEAFF.

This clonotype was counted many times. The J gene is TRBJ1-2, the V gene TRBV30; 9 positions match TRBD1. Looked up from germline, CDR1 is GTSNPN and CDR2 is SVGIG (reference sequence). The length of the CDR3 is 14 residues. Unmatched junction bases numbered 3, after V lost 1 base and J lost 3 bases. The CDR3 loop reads CAWSAWTGDYGYTF. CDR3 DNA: TGTGCCTGGAGTGCCTGGACAGGGGACTATGGCTACACCTTC.

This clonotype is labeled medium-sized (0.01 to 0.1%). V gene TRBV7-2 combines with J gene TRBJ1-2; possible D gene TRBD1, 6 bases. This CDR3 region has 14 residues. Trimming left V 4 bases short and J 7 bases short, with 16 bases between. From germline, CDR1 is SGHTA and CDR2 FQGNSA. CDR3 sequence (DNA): TGTGCCAGCAGCTCGACACCAGGGGTGTCTGGCTACACCTTC. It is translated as CASSSTPGVSGYTF.

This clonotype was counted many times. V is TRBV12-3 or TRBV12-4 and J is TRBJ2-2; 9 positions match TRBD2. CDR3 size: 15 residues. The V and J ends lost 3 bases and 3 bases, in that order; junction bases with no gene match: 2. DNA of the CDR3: TGTGCCAGCAGTTTCCGCGGGGGGGACACCGGGGAGCTGTTTTTT. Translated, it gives CASSFRGGDTGELFF.

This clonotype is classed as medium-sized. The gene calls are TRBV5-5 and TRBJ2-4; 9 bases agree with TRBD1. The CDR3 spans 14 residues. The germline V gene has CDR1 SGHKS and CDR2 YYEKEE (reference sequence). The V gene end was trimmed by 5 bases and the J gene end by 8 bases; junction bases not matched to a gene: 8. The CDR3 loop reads CASSNTGGPDIQYF. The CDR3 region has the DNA TGTGCCAGCAGTAATACAGGGGGCCCGGACATTCAGTACTTC.

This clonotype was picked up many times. The CDR3 reads CASSLGGSNQPQHF. For the CDR3, the DNA is TGTGCCAGCAGTTTGGGGGGATCCAATCAGCCCCAGCATTTT. The V call is TRBV12-3 or TRBV12-4, the J call TRBJ1-5; tentatively, D is TRBD1 (5 bases). This CDR3 is 14 amino acids long. V was trimmed by 3 bases and J by 3 bases, leaving 9 bases between them.

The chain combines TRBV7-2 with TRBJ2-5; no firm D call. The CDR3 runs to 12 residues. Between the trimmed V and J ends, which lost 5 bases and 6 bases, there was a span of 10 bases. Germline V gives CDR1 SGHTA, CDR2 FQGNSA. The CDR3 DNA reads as TGTGCCAGCAGCCCCCCTTCGAAGACCCAGTACTTC. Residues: CASSPPSKTQYF.

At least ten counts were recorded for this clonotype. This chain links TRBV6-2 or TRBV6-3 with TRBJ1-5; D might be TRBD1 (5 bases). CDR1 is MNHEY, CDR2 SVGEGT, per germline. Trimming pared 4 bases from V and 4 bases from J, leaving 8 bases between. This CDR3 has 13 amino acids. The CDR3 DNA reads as TGTGCCAGCAGTTCGCAGGGAAATCAGCCCCAGCATTTT. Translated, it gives CASSSQGNQPQHF.

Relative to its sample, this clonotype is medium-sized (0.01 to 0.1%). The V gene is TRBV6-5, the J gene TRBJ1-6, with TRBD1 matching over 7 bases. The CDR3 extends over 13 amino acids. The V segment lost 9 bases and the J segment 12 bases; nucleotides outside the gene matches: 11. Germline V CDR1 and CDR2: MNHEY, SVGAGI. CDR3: CASKRQGLGPLHF. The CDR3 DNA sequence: TGTGCCAGTAAAAGACAGGGACTGGGACCCCTCCACTTT.

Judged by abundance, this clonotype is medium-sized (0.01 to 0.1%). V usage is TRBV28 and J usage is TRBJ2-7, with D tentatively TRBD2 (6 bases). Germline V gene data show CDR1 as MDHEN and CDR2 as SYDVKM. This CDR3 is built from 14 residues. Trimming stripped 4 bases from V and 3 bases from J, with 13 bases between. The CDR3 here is CASSSDARGYEQYF. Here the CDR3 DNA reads TGTGCCAGCAGTTCCGACGCGCGGGGCTACGAGCAGTACTTC.

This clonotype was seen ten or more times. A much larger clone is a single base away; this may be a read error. The CDR3 loop is CVSSPHGTWGSNQPQHF. The CDR3 DNA reads TGTGTCAGCAGCCCACACGGGACTTGGGGGAGCAATCAGCCCCAGCATTTT. This chain uses TRBV7-2 with TRBJ1-5; the D gene is possibly TRBD1 (5 bases). Germline CDR1 and CDR2: SGHTA and FQGNSA. The CDR3 loop spans 17 amino acids.

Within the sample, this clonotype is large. The CDR3 protein is CASSPHGTWGSNQPQHF. DNA of the CDR3: TGTGCCAGCAGCCCACACGGGACTTGGGGGAGCAATCAGCCCCAGCATTTT. The rearrangement uses TRBV7-2 and TRBJ1-5, with D tentatively TRBD1 (5 bases). The V gene's germline CDR1 is SGHTA and CDR2 FQGNSA. Trimming shortened V by 5 bases and J by 1 base, and 18 bases separated the two germline ends. The CDR3 loop spans 17 amino acids.

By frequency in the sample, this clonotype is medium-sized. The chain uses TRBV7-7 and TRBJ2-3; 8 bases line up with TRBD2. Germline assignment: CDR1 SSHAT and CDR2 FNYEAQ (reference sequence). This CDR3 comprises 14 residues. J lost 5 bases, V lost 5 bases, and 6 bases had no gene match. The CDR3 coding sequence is TGTGCCAGCAGCCCCGGACTAGCAGGAGATACGCAGTATTTT. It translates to CASSPGLAGDTQYF.

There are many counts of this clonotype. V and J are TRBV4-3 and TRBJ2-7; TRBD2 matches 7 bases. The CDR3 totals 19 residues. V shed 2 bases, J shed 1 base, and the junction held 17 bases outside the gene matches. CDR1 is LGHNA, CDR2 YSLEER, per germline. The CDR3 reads CASSQPRGKKRDESYEQYF. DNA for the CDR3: TGCGCCAGCAGCCAACCGAGGGGAAAAAAGCGGGATGAATCCTACGAGCAGTACTTC.